One and the same sample provided the 8 T cell receptor beta chains below, sequenced in a study of molecular identifiers for immune sequencing clone quantification (dated by TCRdb to the late 2010s). Libraries were built with PCR. Sequencer: Illumina HiSeq 4000. The public reads were run again by TCRdb, first through fastp at Q25 and then through MiXCR, and only productive beta chains were kept. CDR3 protein sequences are deduplicated, and each keeps its most common genes and DNA. Within this sample are more than 300,000 distinct CDR3 sequences, with around 21% of them counted one time only. The top ten clonotypes cover roughly 0.86% of the sample. Sequencing input: naive CD8+ T cells from blood, with Jurkat cell RNA spiked in. In the paper's terms, the cell subset or site label means: FACS-sorted CD8+CD4-CCR7+CD45RA+ naive T cells. The receptors here all came from a human donor in good health. Some libraries in this study had Jurkat cell RNA spiked in.

This clonotype came up many times. The rearrangement joins TRBV29-1 to TRBJ2-2; the D gene could be TRBD1 or TRBD2 (5 bases each). The CDR3 has 14 residues. In germline, CDR1 is SQVTM, CDR2 ANQGSEA. V gave up 6 bases and J gave up 4 bases, with 15 bases separating them. CDR3 in amino acids: CSVAGTASTGELFF. The CDR3 DNA follows: TGCAGCGTCGCCGGGACGGCGAGCACCGGGGAGCTGTTTTTT.

This clonotype was recorded many times. The chain uses TRBV7-9 and TRBJ2-1; 10 positions agree with TRBD2. This CDR3 is built from 15 residues. The germline gives CDR1 SEHNR, CDR2 FQNEAQ (reference sequence). With V trimmed by 1 base and J by 7 bases, 4 bases remained unmatched. CDR3 amino acids: CASSLVLAGENEQFF. The CDR3 nucleotides read TGTGCCAGCAGCTTAGTTCTAGCGGGGGAGAATGAGCAGTTCTTC.

This chain connects TRBV27 to TRBJ1-1; D remains ambiguous. Looked up from germline, CDR1 is MNHEY and CDR2 is SMNVEV (reference sequence). CDR3 size: 14 residues. Trimming removed 5 bases at V and 0 bases at J, with 10 bases between. The CDR3 region has the DNA TGTGCCAGCAGTCAACTAACCCTGAACACTGAAGCTTTCTTT. This translates into CASSQLTLNTEAFF.

The chain has TRBV10-3 and TRBJ2-5; D is ambiguous. The CDR3 extends over 17 amino acids. The germline V gene has CDR1 ENHRY and CDR2 SYGVKD. Trimming left V 0 bases short and J 5 bases short, with 19 bases between. The CDR3 DNA reads as TGTGCCATCAGTGAGTCGGGTCGATTGGTAGTTCCGGAGACCCAGTACTTC. Protein: CAISESGRLVVPETQYF.

Worth noting for this clonotype: This could be a read error, since a much larger clone is one nucleotide away. This chain links TRBV15 with TRBJ1-5; 7 bases are a match to TRBD1. The CDR3 covers 14 residues. CDR1 LNHNV and CDR2 YYDKDF come from the germline V gene (reference sequence). The junction had 7 bases not matched to a gene; V was cut back by 8 bases and J by 3 bases. The CDR3 spells CATQGGGDNQPQHF. DNA of the CDR3: TGTGCCACCCAGGGGGGAGGGGACAATCAGCCCCAGCATTTT.

This clonotype has only a few counts. This chain connects TRBV7-9 to TRBJ1-1; TRBD1 matches 8 bases. The V gene's germline CDR1 is SEHNR and CDR2 FQNEAQ (reference sequence). The CDR3 runs to 14 residues. The junction had 6 bases not matched to a gene; V was cut back by 5 bases and J by 4 bases. For the CDR3, the DNA is TGTGCCAGCAGCGTTGGACAGGGCTTCACTGAAGCTTTCTTT. Encoded protein: CASSVGQGFTEAFF. Filled out from reference TRBV7-9 and TRBJ1-1, the complete variable domain reads DTGVSQNPRHKITKRGQNVTFRCDPISEHNRLYWYRQTLGQGPEFLTYFQNEAQLEKSRLLSDRFSAERPKGSFSTLEIQRTEQGDSAMYLCASSVGQGFTEAFFGQGTRLTVV.

The table lists this clonotype with many counts. The gene calls are TRBV27 and TRBJ2-1, with 10 bases lining up with TRBD1. Germline CDR1 reads MNHEY; CDR2 reads SMNVEV (reference sequence). With 2 bases clipped from V and 2 bases from J, the junction kept 0 bases outside the gene matches. CDR3 length: 15 residues. CDR3 bases: TGTGCCAGCAGTTTAGACAGGGGGCCCTACAATGAGCAGTTCTTC. It specifies CASSLDRGPYNEQFF.

This clonotype was observed at least ten times. V is TRBV20-1 and J is TRBJ2-7, with D perhaps matching TRBD2 (6 bases). V shed 0 bases and J shed 3 bases, with 12 bases lying between them. The CDR3 extends over 14 amino acids. CDR1 is DFQATT and CDR2 is SNEGSKA in the germline V gene (reference sequence). CDR3 loop: CSARDPGANYEQYF. The CDR3 DNA reads as TGCAGTGCTAGAGATCCGGGAGCGAACTACGAGCAGTACTTC.